One sample yielded the 8 T cell receptor beta chains listed below, sequenced in a study of blood T cell repertoires in COVID-19. Profiling relied on immunoSEQ multiplex PCR, and the TCRdb table lists in-frame clones only, not all of them. In the table there are about 76,000 clones, approximately 85% of which are singletons. Sequenced input: peripheral blood. All receptors come from a human donor in a cohort sampled during active COVID-19.

This chain links TRBV10-1 with TRBJ2-7; D is uncertain. Trimming left V 3 bases short and J 5 bases short, with 11 bases between. The germline gives CDR1 WNHNN, CDR2 SYGVQD (reference sequence). This CDR3 region has 13 residues. The CDR3 nucleotides read TGCGCCAGCAGTGAAGCAGGTCTTGACGAGCAGTACTTC. Translation: CASSEAGLDEQYF.

V and J are TRBV7-3 and TRBJ2-3; 7 nucleotides match TRBD2. Trimming at V came to 4 bases and at J to 0 bases, leaving 1 base not matched to a gene. Looked up from germline, CDR1 is SGHTA and CDR2 is FQGTGA. The CDR3 is 14 amino acids. The CDR3 DNA reads as TGTGCCAGCAGCTCAGCGGGAAGCACAGATACGCAGTATTTT. This gives the protein CASSSAGSTDTQYF. Complete variable domain (other parts from reference TRBV7-3 and TRBJ2-3): GAGVSQTPSNKVTEKGKYVELRCDPISGHTALYWYRQSLGQGPEFLIYFQGTGAADDSGLPNDRFFAVRPEGSVSTLKIQRTERGDSAVYLCASSSAGSTDTQYFGPGTRLTVL.

The chain has TRBV24-1 and TRBJ2-1; 8 bases are a match to TRBD1. Germline CDR1 and CDR2: KGHDR and SFDVKD. The CDR3 is 13 amino acids. Trimming at V came to 9 bases and at J to 0 bases, leaving 0 bases not matched to a gene. Here the CDR3 reads CATGTGSYNEQFF. The CDR3 DNA reads as TGTGCCACCGGGACAGGCTCCTACAATGAGCAGTTCTTC.

This clone was recorded only once. The same CDR3 can be traced to other DNA sequences in this sample. The V call is TRBV29-1, the J call TRBJ2-2; 7 nucleotides agree with TRBD1. Germline V lookup: CDR1 SQVTM, CDR2 ANQGSEA. The V gene end was trimmed by 6 bases and the J gene end by 0 bases; junction bases not matched to a gene: 1. There are 13 residues in the CDR3. The CDR3 loop is CSVDRANTGELFF. The DNA of the CDR3 is TGCAGCGTAGACAGGGCGAACACCGGGGAGCTGTTTTTT.

V gene TRBV5-5 combines with J gene TRBJ1-1, with D uncertain. The length of the CDR3 is 15 residues. Germline CDR1 is SGHKS and CDR2 is YYEKEE (reference sequence). V shed 2 bases and J shed 3 bases, with 14 bases lying between them. CDR3 nucleotide sequence: TGTGCCAGCAGCTTCTCGCTCCGACTTGACACTGAAGCTTTCTTT. It codes for CASSFSLRLDTEAFF.

This chain links TRBV19 with TRBJ1-5; 7 nucleotides align to TRBD1. There are 18 residues in the CDR3. CDR1 is LNHDA and CDR2 is SQIVND in the germline V gene (reference sequence). J lost 4 bases, V lost 4 bases, and 16 bases had no gene match. CDR3: CASSRDSPTGGRNQPQHF. The CDR3 bases are TGTGCCAGTAGTAGGGACAGCCCGACTGGAGGAAGGAATCAGCCCCAGCATTTT. Drawing the rest from reference TRBV19 and TRBJ1-5, the complete variable domain is DGGITQSPKYLFRKEGQNVTLSCEQNLNHDAMYWYRQDPGQGLRLIYYSQIVNDFQKGDIAEGYSVSREKKESFPLTVTSAQKNPTAFYLCASSRDSPTGGRNQPQHFGDGTRLSIL.

This rearrangement joins TRBV27 to TRBJ1-2; 8 bases align to TRBD1. Trimming cost V 2 bases and J 8 bases; bases outside gene matches: 4. CDR1 and CDR2 (germline): MNHEY, SMNVEV (reference sequence). The CDR3 loop spans 13 amino acids. Here the CDR3 reads CASSLVTGGGYTF. The CDR3 nucleotides are TGTGCCAGCAGTTTAGTTACAGGGGGAGGCTACACCTTC.

The rearrangement links TRBV3-1 (or the pseudogene TRBV3-2) to TRBJ2-3; TRBD2 aligns across 10 bases. V shed 0 bases, J shed 5 bases, and the junction held 8 bases outside the gene matches. CDR1 is LGHDT and CDR2 is YNNKEL in the germline V gene (reference sequence). The CDR3 loop spans 17 amino acids. The CDR3 reads CASSQDLSGGAGDTQYF. CDR3 DNA sequence: TGTGCCAGCAGCCAAGATCTAAGCGGGGGGGCAGGAGATACGCAGTATTTT.